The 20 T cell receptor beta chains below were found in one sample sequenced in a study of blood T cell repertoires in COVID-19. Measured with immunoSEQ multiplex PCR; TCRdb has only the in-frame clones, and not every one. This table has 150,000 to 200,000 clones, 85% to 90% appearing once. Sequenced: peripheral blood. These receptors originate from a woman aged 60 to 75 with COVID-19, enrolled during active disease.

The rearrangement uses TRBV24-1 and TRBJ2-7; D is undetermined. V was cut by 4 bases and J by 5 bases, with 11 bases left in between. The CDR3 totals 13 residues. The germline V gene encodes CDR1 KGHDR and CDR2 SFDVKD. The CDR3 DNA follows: TGTGCCACCAGTGACCCCAACTCGGACGAGCAGTACTTC. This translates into CATSDPNSDEQYF.

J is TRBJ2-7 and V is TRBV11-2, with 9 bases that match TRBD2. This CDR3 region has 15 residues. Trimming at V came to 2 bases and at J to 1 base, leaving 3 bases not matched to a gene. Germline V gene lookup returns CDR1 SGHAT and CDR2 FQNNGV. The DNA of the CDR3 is TGTGCCAGCAGCTTATCTAGCGGGGTTTCCTACGAGCAGTACTTC. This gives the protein CASSLSSGVSYEQYF.

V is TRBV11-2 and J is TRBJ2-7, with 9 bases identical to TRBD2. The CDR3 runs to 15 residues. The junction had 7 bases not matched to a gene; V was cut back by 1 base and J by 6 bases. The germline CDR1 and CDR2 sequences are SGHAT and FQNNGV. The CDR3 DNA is TGTGCCAGCAGCTTAGGGTTTAGCGGGAGTAGCGAGCAGTACTTC. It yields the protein CASSLGFSGSSEQYF.

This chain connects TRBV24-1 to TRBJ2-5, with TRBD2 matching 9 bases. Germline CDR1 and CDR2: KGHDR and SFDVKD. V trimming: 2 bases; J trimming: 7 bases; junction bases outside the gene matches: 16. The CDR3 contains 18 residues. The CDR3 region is CATSDSSLAGRFSGTQYF. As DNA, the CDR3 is TGTGCCACCAGTGATTCCTCTCTAGCGGGGAGATTCTCAGGGACCCAGTACTTC.

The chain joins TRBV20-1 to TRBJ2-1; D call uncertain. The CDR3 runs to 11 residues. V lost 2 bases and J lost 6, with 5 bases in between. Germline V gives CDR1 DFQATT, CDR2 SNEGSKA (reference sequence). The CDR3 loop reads CSARPSNEQFF. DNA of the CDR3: TGCAGTGCTAGACCGTCCAATGAGCAGTTCTTC.

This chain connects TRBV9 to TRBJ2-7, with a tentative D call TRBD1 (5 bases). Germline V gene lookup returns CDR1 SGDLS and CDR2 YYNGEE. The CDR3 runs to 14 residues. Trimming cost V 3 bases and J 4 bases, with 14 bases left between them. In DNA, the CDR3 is TGTGCCAGCAGCGAAGGGGTAATCGGGTACGAGCAGTACTTC. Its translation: CASSEGVIGYEQYF.

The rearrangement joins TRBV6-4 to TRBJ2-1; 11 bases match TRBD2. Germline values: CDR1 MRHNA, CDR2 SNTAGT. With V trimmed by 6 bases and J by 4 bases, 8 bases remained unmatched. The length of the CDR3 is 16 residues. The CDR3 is CASSSLAGGPYNEQFF. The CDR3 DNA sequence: TGTGCCAGCAGCAGTTTAGCGGGAGGGCCATACAATGAGCAGTTCTTC.

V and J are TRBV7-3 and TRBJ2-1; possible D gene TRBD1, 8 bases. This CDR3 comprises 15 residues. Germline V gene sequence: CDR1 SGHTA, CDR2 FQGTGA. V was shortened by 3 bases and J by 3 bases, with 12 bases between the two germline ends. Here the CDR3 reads CASSFTGGDYNEQFF. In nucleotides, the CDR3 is TGTGCCAGCAGCTTTACAGGGGGGGACTACAATGAGCAGTTCTTC.

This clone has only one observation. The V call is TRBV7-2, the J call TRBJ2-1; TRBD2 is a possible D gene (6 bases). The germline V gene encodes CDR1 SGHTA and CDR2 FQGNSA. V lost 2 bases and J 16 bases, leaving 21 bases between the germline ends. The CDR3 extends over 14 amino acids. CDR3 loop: CASSLRVDREIRFF. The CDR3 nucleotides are TGTGCCAGCAGCTTACGAGTCGATCGGGAGATCCGATTCTTC.

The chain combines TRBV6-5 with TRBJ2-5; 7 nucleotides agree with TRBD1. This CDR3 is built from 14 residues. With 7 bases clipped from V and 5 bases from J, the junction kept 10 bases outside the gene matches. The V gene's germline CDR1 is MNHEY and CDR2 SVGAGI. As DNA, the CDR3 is TGTGCCAGCAACCACAGGGGCCAAGGGGAGACCCAGTACTTC. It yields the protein CASNHRGQGETQYF.

CDR3 bases: TGTGCCAGCAGCTTAGGTGCTAGCGGGGGGGAGCAGTTCTTC. It encodes CASSLGASGGEQFF. The chain has TRBV7-9 and TRBJ2-1; 11 bases fit TRBD2. CDR1 and CDR2 from the germline V gene are SEHNR and FQNEAQ (reference sequence). V lost 1 base to trimming and J lost 10 bases; unmatched junction nucleotides: 3. The CDR3 spans 14 residues.

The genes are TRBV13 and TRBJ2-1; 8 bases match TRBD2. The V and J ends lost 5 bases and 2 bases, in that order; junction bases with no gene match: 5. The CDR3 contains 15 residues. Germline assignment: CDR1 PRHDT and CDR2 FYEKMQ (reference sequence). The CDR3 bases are TGTGCCAGCAGCCCCGGGGGGGATCCCTACAATGAGCAGTTCTTC. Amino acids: CASSPGGDPYNEQFF.

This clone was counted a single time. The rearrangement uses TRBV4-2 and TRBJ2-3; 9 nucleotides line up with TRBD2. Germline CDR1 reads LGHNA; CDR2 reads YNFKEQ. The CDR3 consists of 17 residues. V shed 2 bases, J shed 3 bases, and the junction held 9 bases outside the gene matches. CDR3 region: CASSQLFPGLATDTQYF. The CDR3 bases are TGTGCCAGCAGCCAACTATTCCCGGGACTAGCAACAGATACGCAGTATTTT.

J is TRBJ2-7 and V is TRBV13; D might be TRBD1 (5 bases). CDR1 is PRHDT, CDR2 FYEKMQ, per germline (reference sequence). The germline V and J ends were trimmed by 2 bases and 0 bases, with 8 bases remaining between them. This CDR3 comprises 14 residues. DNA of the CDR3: TGTGCCAGCAGCTTATTGGACATCTCCTACGAGCAGTACTTC. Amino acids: CASSLLDISYEQYF.

The CDR3 loop reads CASRTQGNTEAFF. CDR3 coding DNA: TGTGCCAGCAGAACACAGGGGAACACTGAAGCTTTCTTT. V is TRBV12-3 or TRBV12-4 and J is TRBJ1-1; maybe TRBD1 (6 bases). The CDR3 is made up of 13 amino acids. V gave up 6 bases and J gave up 1 base, with 9 bases separating them.

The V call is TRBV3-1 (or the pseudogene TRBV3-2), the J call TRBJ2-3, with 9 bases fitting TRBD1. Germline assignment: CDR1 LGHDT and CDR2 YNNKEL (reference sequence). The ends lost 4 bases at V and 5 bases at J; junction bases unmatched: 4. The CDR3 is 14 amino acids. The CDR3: CASSLRQGGDTQYF. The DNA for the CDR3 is TGTGCCAGCAGCCTCAGACAGGGGGGAGATACGCAGTATTTT.

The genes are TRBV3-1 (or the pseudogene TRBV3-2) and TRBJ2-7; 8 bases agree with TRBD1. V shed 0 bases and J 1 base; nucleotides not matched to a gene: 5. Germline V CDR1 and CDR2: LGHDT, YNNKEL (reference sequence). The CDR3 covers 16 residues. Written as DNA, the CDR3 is TGTGCCAGCAGCCAAGATCGGCAGGGGGCTTCCTACGAGCAGTACTTC. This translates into CASSQDRQGASYEQYF.

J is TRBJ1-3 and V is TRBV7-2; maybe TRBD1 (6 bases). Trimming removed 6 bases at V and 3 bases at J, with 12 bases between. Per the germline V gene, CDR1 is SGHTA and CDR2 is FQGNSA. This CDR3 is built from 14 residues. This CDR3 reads CASSYGGLGNTIYF. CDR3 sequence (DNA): TGTGCCAGCAGTTACGGGGGGCTTGGAAACACCATATATTTT.

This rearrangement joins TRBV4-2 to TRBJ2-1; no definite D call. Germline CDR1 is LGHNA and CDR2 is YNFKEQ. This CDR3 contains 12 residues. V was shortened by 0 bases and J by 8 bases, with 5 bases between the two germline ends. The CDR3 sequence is CASSQDRDEQFF. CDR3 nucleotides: TGTGCCAGCAGCCAAGATCGCGATGAGCAGTTCTTC.

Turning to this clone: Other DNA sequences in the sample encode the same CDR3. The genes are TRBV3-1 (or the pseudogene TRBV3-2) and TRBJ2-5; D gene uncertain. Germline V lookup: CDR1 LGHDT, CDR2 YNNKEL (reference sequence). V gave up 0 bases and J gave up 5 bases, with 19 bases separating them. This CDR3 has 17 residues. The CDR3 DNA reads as TGTGCCAGCAGCCAAGATTTTGGTGGCCGAGGAGCCGAGACCCAGTACTTC. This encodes CASSQDFGGRGAETQYF.